Listed below are T cell receptor beta chains from one sample, sequenced in a study of blood T cells in healthy people across ages. TCRdb itself ran the 5' RACE reads through MiXCR, one entry per CDR3 protein. The table shows more than 1,400,000 distinct CDR3 sequences, with roughly 40% occurring only once. The specimen sequenced was blood. All receptors derive from a woman under 30 in good health. CDR3s include the opening cysteine and the closing phenylalanine or tryptophan. Fields, in order: D gene, J gene, clone size, V gene, CDR3 protein, CDR3 DNA. A D gene is named only where the DNA matches it firmly. Rows give clone size only sometimes, using once, few, many, or a class for an expanded clone.

.	TRBJ2-6	.	TRBV6-2/TRBV6-3	CASSYSRSQESGANVLTF	TGTGCCAGCAGTTACTCGAGGTCGCAGGAATCTGGGGCCAACGTCCTGACTTTC
TRBD2	TRBJ2-7	.	TRBV29-1	CSGITLAKHEQYF	TGCAGCGGAATTACACTAGCGAAGCACGAGCAGTACTTC
TRBD1	TRBJ2-6	.	TRBV15	CATSSPGTGISGANVLTF	TGTGCCACCAGCAGCCCCGGGACAGGTATCTCTGGGGCCAACGTCCTGACTTTC
TRBD1	TRBJ2-5	.	TRBV5-1	CASYRTGGDGETQYF	TGCGCCAGCTACCGAACAGGGGGAGATGGGGAGACCCAGTACTTC
TRBD2	TRBJ2-5	few	TRBV3-1	CASSQPGLAGGETQYF	TGTGCCAGCAGCCAACCGGGACTAGCGGGCGGAGAGACCCAGTACTTC
.	TRBJ2-7	.	TRBV6-5	CASSSTRMAYNEQYF	TGTGCCAGCAGTTCGACTAGGATGGCCTACAATGAGCAGTACTTC
.	TRBJ2-1	.	TRBV20-1	CSTRPGFGNEQFF	TGCAGTACTAGACCTGGTTTCGGCAATGAGCAGTTCTTC
.	TRBJ2-1	few	TRBV3-1	CASRPKGTYRNEQFF	TGTGCCAGCAGACCTAAGGGGACCTACCGCAATGAGCAGTTCTTC
.	TRBJ1-2	.	TRBV6-5	CASTPGPPLGRGYTF	TGTGCCAGCACGCCCGGGCCGCCACTCGGTAGGGGCTACACCTTC
.	TRBJ2-5	few	TRBV7-2	CASSFGAQETQYF	TGTGCCAGCAGCTTCGGGGCACAAGAGACCCAGTACTTC
.	TRBJ2-1	.	TRBV5-1	CASRLGTNEQFF	TGCGCCAGTCGACTCGGGACTAATGAGCAGTTCTTC
.	TRBJ2-7	few	TRBV12-3/TRBV12-4	CASSLQGNIYEQYF	TGTGCCAGCAGTTTACAGGGGAACATTTACGAGCAGTACTTC
TRBD2	TRBJ2-3	.	TRBV4-2	CASSQDVASGSTDTQYF	TGTGCCAGCAGCCAAGATGTGGCTAGCGGTAGCACAGATACGCAGTATTTT
.	TRBJ1-4	.	TRBV7-9	CASSSLGSGANEKLFF	TGTGCCAGCAGCTCGCTAGGGTCTGGAGCTAATGAAAAACTGTTTTTT
TRBD2	TRBJ2-2	.	TRBV15	CATSRSGGPLLYGELFF	TGTGCCACCAGCAGATCGGGAGGGCCTCTTCTTTACGGGGAGCTGTTTTTT
TRBD2	TRBJ2-7	.	TRBV10-3	CAISLGLAGGSYEQYF	TGTGCCATCAGCTTGGGACTAGCGGGAGGCTCCTACGAGCAGTACTTC
TRBD1	TRBJ1-5	.	TRBV6-2/TRBV6-3	CASSYSGDSQPQHF	TGTGCCAGCAGTTACTCGGGGGACAGCCAGCCCCAGCATTTT
TRBD2	TRBJ2-1	few	TRBV5-1	CASSLASGSDEQFF	TGCGCCAGCAGCTTGGCCAGCGGGAGTGATGAGCAGTTCTTC
TRBD2	TRBJ2-7	.	TRBV7-8	CASSLGPSGSLYNEQYF	TGTGCCAGCAGCTTAGGCCCTAGCGGGAGTCTCTACAATGAGCAGTACTTC
TRBD1	TRBJ1-2	few	TRBV4-1	CASSQAGTGANYGYTF	TGCGCCAGCAGCCAAGCCGGGACAGGGGCTAACTATGGCTACACCTTC
.	TRBJ2-3	.	TRBV10-3	CAITGGSTDTQYF	TGTGCCATCACAGGCGGGAGCACAGATACGCAGTATTTT
.	TRBJ2-3	.	TRBV7-9	CASSSRDWNTDTQYF	TGTGCCAGCAGCAGCCGGGACTGGAACACAGATACGCAGTATTTT
.	TRBJ2-4	.	TRBV15	CATSRVPGAREQYF	TGTGCCACCAGCAGAGTTCCGGGGGCGCGGGAGCAGTACTTC
.	TRBJ2-7	.	TRBV5-6	CASSFGPSFSYEQYF	TGTGCCAGCAGCTTTGGGCCATCATTCTCCTACGAGCAGTACTTC
TRBD1	TRBJ1-1	.	TRBV9	CASSLGTANPYTEAFF	TGTGCCAGCAGTCTCGGGACAGCCAACCCCTACACTGAAGCTTTCTTT
.	TRBJ2-5	.	TRBV20-1	CSARGGSSQETQYF	TGCAGTGCTAGAGGGGGTTCGTCGCAAGAGACCCAGTACTTC
.	TRBJ2-7	.	TRBV5-1	CASIFLDGPSYEQYF	TGCGCCAGCATCTTCTTGGACGGACCTTCCTACGAGCAGTACTTC
.	TRBJ1-1	.	TRBV7-9	CASSLAGVGGPNTEAFF	TGTGCCAGCAGCTTAGCTGGGGTGGGGGGCCCCAACACTGAAGCTTTCTTT
.	TRBJ2-5	.	TRBV28	CASTTGTETQYF	TGTGCCAGCACCACAGGGACGGAGACCCAGTACTTC
.	TRBJ2-7	.	TRBV7-8	CASSIGQTISSYEQYF	TGTGCCAGCAGCATCGGACAGACTATCAGCTCCTACGAGCAGTACTTC
.	TRBJ2-3	.	TRBV4-2	CASSQDGLALNTQYF	TGTGCCAGCAGCCAAGATGGGCTAGCCTTAAATACGCAGTATTTT
TRBD2	TRBJ2-1	.	TRBV5-1	CASSLAGGGVDEQFF	TGCGCCAGCAGTTTAGCGGGGGGTGGTGTCGATGAGCAGTTCTTC
.	TRBJ1-2	few	TRBV20-1	CSAPGGAMGYGYTF	TGCAGTGCCCCTGGGGGGGCTATGGGCTATGGCTACACCTTC
.	TRBJ2-1	.	TRBV20-1	CSARVSGWVHEQFF	TGCAGTGCTAGAGTATCGGGATGGGTTCATGAGCAGTTCTTC
.	TRBJ1-2	.	TRBV18	CASSPAQAVPYGYTF	TGTGCCAGCTCACCTGCGCAGGCGGTCCCTTATGGCTACACCTTC
.	TRBJ2-1	few	TRBV4-1	CASSQDHSNSYNEQFF	TGCGCCAGCAGCCAAGATCACTCGAACTCCTACAATGAGCAGTTCTTC
.	TRBJ2-7	.	TRBV5-1	CASSFSPTAFSYEQYF	TGCGCCAGCAGCTTTAGCCCGACAGCTTTCTCCTACGAGCAGTACTTC
.	TRBJ2-3	.	TRBV2	CASAQWASDTQYF	TGTGCCAGCGCTCAATGGGCCTCAGATACGCAGTATTTT
TRBD1	TRBJ2-4	.	TRBV12-3/TRBV12-4	CTSSLGQAQNIQYF	TGTACCAGCAGCCTGGGACAGGCCCAAAACATTCAGTACTTC
.	TRBJ2-2	.	TRBV6-2/TRBV6-3	CASSSAFGLLGPNTGELFF	TGTGCCAGCAGTTCAGCGTTTGGCCTATTGGGACCAAACACCGGGGAGCTGTTTTTT
TRBD1	TRBJ1-5	.	TRBV20-1	CSASRGRNQPQHF	TGCAGTGCTAGTAGGGGGCGCAATCAGCCCCAGCATTTT
.	TRBJ2-7	few	TRBV20-1	CSASGGFGRFDEQYF	TGCAGTGCTAGTGGCGGGTTTGGTAGGTTCGACGAGCAGTACTTC
.	TRBJ2-5	.	TRBV3-1	CASSQEHRANEQYF	TGTGCCAGCAGCCAAGAACACAGGGCTAATGAGCAGTACTTC
.	TRBJ1-6	.	TRBV27	CASSFTNSPLHF	TGTGCCAGCAGTTTTACTAATTCACCCCTCCACTTT
TRBD2	TRBJ2-2	once	TRBV6-6	CASSYSSGGVNTGELFF	TGCGCCAGCAGTTATTCTAGCGGGGGGGTAAACACCGGGGAGCTGTTTTTT
.	TRBJ2-1	few	TRBV20-1	CSAAATGLGRDPLREQFF	TGCAGTGCCGCAGCGACAGGGTTGGGGAGGGACCCCCTTAGAGAGCAGTTCTTC
TRBD1	TRBJ2-7	.	TRBV24-1	CATSPGQGGPYEQYF	TGTGCCACCAGTCCGGGACAGGGAGGTCCCTACGAGCAGTACTTC
TRBD2	TRBJ2-1	.	TRBV20-1	CSARLGLAGYNEQFF	TGCAGTGCTAGATTGGGACTAGCGGGATACAATGAGCAGTTCTTC
.	TRBJ2-1	.	TRBV29-1	CSVEDPLTIRISFF	TGCAGCGTTGAAGATCCCCTGACAATCAGAATTTCGTTCTTC